This T cell receptor beta chain derives from a study of PD-1 blockade in classical Hodgkin lymphoma. Whole-study results and caveats: Newly diagnosed patients and complete responders had comparable diversity at baseline.

The assay was immunoSEQ multiplex PCR, and TCRdb's table has in-frame clones only and misses some. The sample contains some 45,000 clones, over 75% of which appear only once. As to this clone: Its antigen is not known.

The time point here: cycle 4 day 1 (C4D1), after less than 7 weeks of nivolumab. With no exception, relapse followed autologous stem cell transplantation in all patients, and brentuximab vedotin exposure varied. This receptor was taken from a human donor with classical Hodgkin lymphoma. Specimen: peripheral blood mononuclear cells (PBMCs), collected before the fourth cycle of nivolumab.

CDR3 residues: CASSQVGGVPQHF. Written as DNA, the CDR3 is TGCGCCAGCAGCCAAGTAGGAGGGGTGCCCCAGCATTTT. The chain carries TRBV4-3 and TRBJ1-5, with D perhaps matching TRBD1 (5 bases). Germline V gives CDR1 LGHNA, CDR2 YSLEER. This CDR3 region has 13 residues. Trimming pared 1 base from V and 9 bases from J, leaving 10 bases between.